Following are 4 T cell receptor beta chains from one sample sequenced in a study of shared clonotypes between healthy human individuals. The naive CD8 population came from CD45RO-negative cells selected for CCR7, without terminally differentiated effector memory CD45RA+ cells. Profiled with immunoSEQ multiplex PCR; TCRdb holds only in-frame clones, not every one. Of some 2 million clones in the sample, about 95% were seen once. Sequences were obtained from naive CD8+ T cells sorted from blood. These receptors were collected from a man aged 18 to 30 in good health.

The chain employs TRBV29-1 and TRBJ2-3, with D perhaps assigned TRBD1 or TRBD2 (5 bases each). The CDR3 sequence is 11 residues long. The germline gives CDR1 SQVTM, CDR2 ANQGSEA. V was cut by 5 bases and J by 12 bases, with 15 bases left in between. CDR3 nucleotide sequence: TGCAGCGTTTACGGGGACCCAGGCCAGTATTTT. Residues: CSVYGDPGQYF.

This sequence joins TRBV5-8 and TRBJ2-1; 8 bases agree with TRBD2. CDR1 is SGHTS, CDR2 YDEGEE, per germline. This CDR3 comprises 16 residues. V shed 0 bases, J shed 4 bases, and the junction held 6 bases outside the gene matches. DNA for the CDR3: TGTGCCAGCAGCTTGGGGGGACTAGTAGAATACAATGAGCAGTTCTTC. It specifies CASSLGGLVEYNEQFF.

The rearrangement joins TRBV4-3 to TRBJ2-2; the D is unclear. There are 14 residues in the CDR3. Germline V lookup: CDR1 LGHNA, CDR2 YSLEER. V shed 0 bases and J shed 5 bases, with 7 bases lying between them. The CDR3 coding sequence is TGCGCCAGCAGCCAAGAGGAGCTTACCGGGGAGCTGTTTTTT. It yields the protein CASSQEELTGELFF.

The rearrangement links TRBV27 to TRBJ2-5, with D unresolved. The CDR3 contains 16 residues. Trimming cost V 0 bases and J 5 bases, with 16 bases left between them. CDR1 and CDR2 from the germline V gene are MNHEY and SMNVEV (reference sequence). CDR3 sequence: CASSLSVGEEGETQYF. CDR3 in DNA: TGTGCCAGCAGTTTATCGGTGGGCGAGGAAGGGGAGACCCAGTACTTC.